The 16 T cell receptor beta chains below come from one sample, sequenced in a study of beta chain features in type 1 diabetes. Study-level points and caveats: Patients with Type 1 diabetes showed moderately but significantly shorter TCRB CDR3s in all four CD4+ subsets.

The entirety of the isolated RNA underwent reverse transcription, so expressed TCRB transcripts were sequenced. Clones were read by immunoSEQ multiplex PCR, and TCRdb kept only the in-frame ones, dropping some. This table holds tens of thousands of clones, about 50% found once. No antigen has been identified for these receptors. The material sequenced was Tregs from blood. All receptors derive from a woman in her 40s with type 1 diabetes.

This clone showed up just a few times. The chain uses TRBV6-6 and TRBJ2-2, with a tentative D call TRBD1 (5 bases). V was shortened by 6 bases and J by 3 bases, with 11 bases between the two germline ends. CDR3 length equals 14 residues. Germline V gene data show CDR1 as MNHNY and CDR2 as SVGAGI (reference sequence). The CDR3 sequence: CASSSIRDTGELFF. The CDR3 nucleotides read TGTGCCAGCAGCTCTATCAGGGACACCGGGGAGCTGTTTTTT.

The chain employs TRBV27 and TRBJ1-2; TRBD1 aligns across 7 bases. V dropped 4 bases and J dropped 5; count of bases not matched to a gene: 10. Per germline, CDR1 MNHEY and CDR2 SMNVEV (reference sequence). The CDR3 runs 15 residues. CDR3 amino acids: CASSSPRQGWYGYTF. In DNA, the CDR3 is TGTGCCAGCAGTTCCCCCCGACAGGGATGGTATGGCTACACCTTC.

The chain has TRBV6-5 and TRBJ1-2; no firm D call. V lost 6 bases and J lost 1, with 15 bases in between. CDR3 length: 15 residues. The germline V gene encodes CDR1 MNHEY and CDR2 SVGAGI. In DNA form, the CDR3 reads TGTGCCAGCAGGACATACGAGGGAGATAACTATGGCTACACCTTC. Its protein is CASRTYEGDNYGYTF.

The chain recombines TRBV7-2 with TRBJ2-1, with D possibly matching TRBD1 (6 bases). Germline values: CDR1 SGHTA, CDR2 FQGNSA. The CDR3 runs to 12 residues. V lost 4 bases, J lost 15 bases, and 16 bases lay in between. CDR3 protein: CASSSEGDIRFF. The CDR3 DNA follows: TGTGCCAGCAGCTCTGAAGGGGACATTCGGTTCTTC.

The chain couples TRBV7-9 to TRBJ2-3; 10 bases agree with TRBD2. V lost 3 bases, J lost 4 bases, and 4 bases stayed unmatched. Per germline, CDR1 SEHNR and CDR2 FQNEAQ (reference sequence). The length of the CDR3 is 15 residues. The CDR3: CASSFEGLAADTQYF. CDR3 bases: TGTGCCAGCAGCTTTGAAGGACTAGCGGCAGATACGCAGTATTTT.

The gene calls are TRBV11-2 and TRBJ2-1, with 9 bases identical to TRBD2. Germline loops: CDR1 SGHAT, CDR2 FQNNGV. V was pared by 5 bases and J by 6 bases, with 2 bases of the junction left unmatched. The CDR3 spans 13 residues. The CDR3 region is CASSAGLANEQFF. CDR3 sequence (DNA): TGTGCCAGCAGCGCGGGACTAGCCAATGAGCAGTTCTTC.

The table lists this clone with a few counts. V gene TRBV6-5 combines with J gene TRBJ2-7; no clear D. This CDR3 contains 12 residues. Germline loops: CDR1 MNHEY, CDR2 SVGAGI. The V end was cut by 6 bases, the J end by 1 base, with 7 bases between. This CDR3 reads CASRSRSYEQYF. In nucleotides, the CDR3 is TGTGCCAGCAGATCTAGGTCCTACGAGCAGTACTTC.

There are a few counts of this clone. A far larger clone is just one base off, so this is likely a read error. Other nucleotide sequences from this sample produce the same CDR3. The rearrangement joins TRBV5-1 to TRBJ2-1; tentative D call: TRBD2 (6 bases). The germline gives CDR1 SGHRS, CDR2 YFSETQ. V lost 3 bases and J 7 bases, leaving 17 bases between the germline ends. The CDR3 sequence is 15 residues long. This CDR3 reads CASSSLGLPGNEQFF. CDR3 sequence (DNA): TGCGCCAGCAGCTCGTTGGGACTCCCTGGGAATGAGCAGTTCTTC.

This chain uses TRBV7-9 with TRBJ2-7; TRBD2 agrees at 8 bases. The germline V gene has CDR1 SEHNR and CDR2 FQNEAQ (reference sequence). J lost 7 bases, V lost 1 base, and 9 bases had no gene match. The CDR3 has 15 residues. Here the CDR3 DNA reads TGTGCCAGCAGCTTAGTCGGAGCGGGAGCGGATGAGCAGTACTTC. Protein product: CASSLVGAGADEQYF.

V usage is TRBV7-2 and J usage is TRBJ1-3, with D possibly being TRBD1 (5 bases). The CDR3 extends over 14 amino acids. Germline-derived CDR1 and CDR2 are SGHTA and FQGNSA. V lost 4 bases, J lost 2 bases, and 9 bases lay in between. CDR3 DNA: TGTGCCAGCAGCTCGACGACAGCTGGAAACACCATATATTTT. Protein: CASSSTTAGNTIYF.

The chain joins TRBV6-5 to TRBJ2-7; perhaps TRBD1 as D (6 bases). This CDR3 has 12 residues. CDR1 and CDR2 from the germline V gene are MNHEY and SVGAGI. The germline V and J ends were trimmed by 4 bases and 6 bases, with 10 bases remaining between them. CDR3 loop: CASSFTGSEQYF. CDR3 coding DNA: TGTGCCAGCAGTTTTACAGGGAGCGAGCAGTACTTC.

The chain couples TRBV2 to TRBJ2-7, with TRBD2 as a possible D gene (6 bases). CDR1 and CDR2 (germline): SNHLY, FYNNEI. The CDR3 has 16 residues. V lost 6 bases to trimming and J lost 0 bases, with 18 bases between them. The CDR3 DNA reads as TGTGCCAGCAGGACTAGACCGAGACGGAGCTCCTACGAGCAGTACTTC. The encoded protein is CASRTRPRRSSYEQYF. The full variable domain, its missing parts supplied by reference TRBV2 and TRBJ2-7, is EPEVTQTPSHQVTQMGQEVILRCVPISNHLYFYWYRQILGQKVEFLVSFYNNEISEKSEIFDDQFSVERPDGSNFTLKIRSTKLEDSAMYFCASRTRPRRSSYEQYFGPGTRLTVT.

The chain combines TRBV29-1 with TRBJ1-1, with 7 bases identical to TRBD1. The trim removed 7 bases at V and 1 base at J, leaving 6 bases unmatched. Germline V lookup: CDR1 SQVTM, CDR2 ANQGSEA. The CDR3 runs 13 residues. CDR3 protein: CSARTGWNTEAFF. For the CDR3, the DNA is TGCAGCGCGAGGACAGGATGGAACACTGAAGCTTTCTTT. The whole variable domain, remainder taken from reference TRBV29-1 and TRBJ1-1, is SAVISQKPSRDICQRGTSLTIQCQVDSQVTMMFWYRQQPGQSLTLIATANQGSEATYESGFVIDKFPISRPNLTFSTLTVSNMSPEDSSIYLCSARTGWNTEAFFGQGTRLTVV.

This rearrangement joins TRBV7-6 to TRBJ2-5; 7 bases fit TRBD1. V was clipped by 1 base and J by 2 bases; unmatched bases: 1. The CDR3 spans 14 residues. Germline loops: CDR1 SGHVS, CDR2 FNYEAQ. CDR3: CASSLDRGQETQYF. DNA for the CDR3: TGTGCCAGCAGCTTAGACAGGGGTCAAGAGACCCAGTACTTC.

This clone was seen a handful of times. The chain employs TRBV7-9 and TRBJ2-7, with 8 positions matching TRBD1. CDR1 and CDR2 from the germline V gene are SEHNR and FQNEAQ (reference sequence). CDR3 length: 14 amino acids. V shed 6 bases, J shed 7 bases, and the junction held 11 bases outside the gene matches. Written as DNA, the CDR3 is TGTGCCAGCAGTTCTATTAAGGACAGGGAGGAGCAGTACTTC. This translates into CASSSIKDREEQYF.

The V gene is TRBV7-9, the J gene TRBJ2-2; D is unresolved. The CDR3 sequence is 12 residues long. Deletions cut 4 bases from V and 3 bases from J, with 3 bases between. Germline loops: CDR1 SEHNR, CDR2 FQNEAQ (reference sequence). CDR3 residues: CASSSYTGELFF. CDR3 DNA: TGTGCCAGCAGCTCCTACACCGGGGAGCTGTTTTTT.